This T cell receptor (beta chain) derives from a study of human T cells and chemical hapten exposure. Study background: Investigators sensitized about 2 cm by about 2 cm of upper inner arm skin with 2% DPC. Patients, chiefly female, had alopecia areata, totalis or universalis. Minor volume differences among pooled libraries chiefly drove per-sample TCR yield variation.

Time point denoted: patch test 2, 6 weeks after DPC sensitization. Indicated treatment: therapeutic diphenylcyclopropenone sensitization with weekly scalp DPC. The template was total RNA from unfractionated whole blood. This clonotype was seen a handful of times. The antigen remains undetermined. Study results and caveats: TCRs above 1 in 1000 frequency stayed constant with DPC sensitization.

TCRdb itself ran the RACE reads through MiXCR, one entry per CDR3 protein. Of 35,000 to 45,000 distinct CDR3 sequences detected, approximately 9.7% appear once; the ten largest clones hold 11% to 15%. Sequencing was performed on whole blood, taken in connection with sensitization to the hapten diphenylcyclopropenone (DPC). The origin of this receptor is a woman aged 25 to 45 with alopecia areata. Some clones in this sample may be carry-over from other donors' samples.

CDR3 loop: CSASSAGSSYNEQFF. The CDR3 coding sequence is TGCAGTGCTAGTTCGGCTGGGAGCTCCTACAATGAGCAGTTCTTC. The chain joins TRBV20-1 to TRBJ2-1; D might be TRBD2 (5 bases). This CDR3 is 15 amino acids long. In germline, CDR1 is DFQATT, CDR2 SNEGSKA (reference sequence). V shed 3 bases and J shed 0 bases, with 12 bases lying between them.